The 22 T cell receptor beta chains given below trace back to one sample, sequenced in a study of identical twins. TCRdb processed the 5' RACE reads anew with MiXCR; each CDR3 protein has one entry. Of just over 450,000 distinct CDR3 sequences in the sample, about 14% were seen once. The same data also contributed to another study, on yellow fever vaccine responses in identical twins.

The sample taken for sequencing was CD4+ T cells sorted from blood. All receptors come from a woman younger than 30 in good health.

This clonotype was observed a handful of times. J is TRBJ2-1 and V is TRBV10-3; the match to TRBD2 covers 9 bases. Germline V gives CDR1 ENHRY, CDR2 SYGVKD. The CDR3 is 16 residues long. The V gene end was trimmed by 4 bases and the J gene end by 5 bases; junction bases not matched to a gene: 9. CDR3 amino acids: CAISGRAGGPDNEQFF. In nucleotides, the CDR3 is TGTGCCATCAGTGGAAGGGCGGGAGGGCCTGACAATGAGCAGTTCTTC.

The table lists this clonotype with a few counts. The chain recombines TRBV3-1 with TRBJ2-7; D unresolved. The CDR3 is 13 amino acids. Trimming left V 3 bases short and J 4 bases short, with 10 bases between. In germline, CDR1 is LGHDT, CDR2 YNNKEL (reference sequence). This chain's CDR3 is CASSHSPTYEQYF. CDR3 in DNA: TGTGCCAGCAGCCACAGCCCCACTTACGAGCAGTACTTC.

This clonotype was seen only a few times. The chain couples TRBV2 to TRBJ2-1; 8 nucleotides agree with TRBD2. CDR3 length equals 14 residues. V lost 7 bases and J lost 2; bases outside the gene matches: 4. Germline CDR1 is SNHLY and CDR2 is FYNNEI. The CDR3, as DNA: TGTGCCAGCAAACCGGGGGGGGCCTACAATGAGCAGTTCTTC. It translates to CASKPGGAYNEQFF. Looking up the rest from reference TRBV2 and TRBJ2-1 gives the full variable domain: EPEVTQTPSHQVTQMGQEVILRCVPISNHLYFYWYRQILGQKVEFLVSFYNNEISEKSEIFDDQFSVERPDGSNFTLKIRSTKLEDSAMYFCASKPGGAYNEQFFGPGTRLTVL.

This clonotype was counted ten times or more. The rearrangement uses TRBV12-3 or TRBV12-4 and TRBJ2-7; no definite D call. CDR3 length: 11 amino acids. V was cut by 6 bases and J by 6 bases, with 9 bases left in between. The CDR3 sequence is CASSFGREQYF. The CDR3 nucleotides are TGTGCCAGCAGCTTTGGCCGCGAGCAGTACTTC.

This clonotype came up a few times. This sequence joins TRBV11-2 and TRBJ2-1; D could derive from TRBD1 or TRBD2 (5 bases each). Germline values: CDR1 SGHAT, CDR2 FQNNGV. The CDR3 spans 17 residues. Trimming removed 1 base at V and 7 bases at J, with 20 bases between. This chain's CDR3 is CASSLGPSRDVRNEQFF. The CDR3 DNA reads TGTGCCAGCAGCTTAGGACCCTCTAGGGACGTAAGGAATGAGCAGTTCTTC.

Many counts were recorded for this clonotype. CDR3 protein: CSVEGFGGLKQFF. CDR3 sequence (DNA): TGCAGCGTTGAAGGATTTGGGGGACTTAAGCAGTTCTTC. V is TRBV29-1 and J is TRBJ2-1, with a possible D match to TRBD2 (6 bases). V gave up 1 base and J gave up 11 bases, with 15 bases separating them. The CDR3 is made up of 13 amino acids. Germline V CDR1 and CDR2: SQVTM, ANQGSEA.

The sample holds a few counts of this clonotype. The chain couples TRBV5-1 to TRBJ2-1, with 11 bases lining up with TRBD2. Trimming cost V 4 bases and J 6 bases; bases outside gene matches: 9. Germline CDR1 SGHRS, CDR2 YFSETQ. The CDR3 is 16 amino acids. The CDR3 region has the DNA TGCGCCAGCAGCATAGGAACTAGCGGGAGACCCAATGAGCAGTTCTTC. Protein product: CASSIGTSGRPNEQFF.

CDR3 bases: TGTGCCAGCAGTTCCGTGGACTCATCCTACGAGCAGTACTTC. Translation gives CASSSVDSSYEQYF. The rearrangement joins TRBV6-2 or TRBV6-3 to TRBJ2-7, with a possible D match to TRBD2 (5 bases). CDR3 size: 14 residues. The V gene lost 4 bases and the J gene lost 1 base, with 11 bases spanning the gap. Per germline, CDR1 MNHEY and CDR2 SVGEGT.

The chain carries TRBV6-1 and TRBJ2-1, with D perhaps given as TRBD1 or TRBD2 (5 bases each). Trimming removed 8 bases at V and 4 bases at J, with 18 bases between. Germline assignment: CDR1 MNHNS and CDR2 SASEGT. This CDR3 is 15 amino acids long. CDR3 coding DNA: TGTGCCAGCGGCGACAGCATAAGCGGATACAATGAGCAGTTCTTC. It is translated as CASGDSISGYNEQFF.

This clonotype occurred a few times. The chain is built from TRBV20-1 and TRBJ1-5; D ambiguous. Germline CDR1 DFQATT, CDR2 SNEGSKA (reference sequence). V lost 6 bases to trimming and J lost 6 bases, with 18 bases between them. CDR3 length: 14 residues. The CDR3 nucleotides read TGCAGTGCGAGGATGTTCGGGCGCGGTCAGCCCCAGCATTTT. Amino acids: CSARMFGRGQPQHF.

Only a few counts were recorded for this clonotype. V and J are TRBV5-1 and TRBJ1-5; perhaps TRBD1 as D (5 bases). The CDR3 is 15 residues long. Germline-derived CDR1 and CDR2 are SGHRS and YFSETQ. V gave up 4 bases and J gave up 1 base, with 12 bases separating them. CDR3 DNA: TGCGCCAGCAGCCCTGGGGGGACCAGCAATCAGCCCCAGCATTTT. Its translation is CASSPGGTSNQPQHF.

The chain employs TRBV4-1 and TRBJ2-6, with unresolved D. Trimming shortened V by 10 bases and J by 0 bases, and 13 bases separated the two germline ends. The CDR3 sequence is 15 residues long. Germline V gene sequence: CDR1 MGHRA, CDR2 YSYEKL. CDR3 nucleotide sequence: TGCGCCACCCGGAACCCGGTCTCTGGGGCCAACGTCCTGACTTTC. It encodes CATRNPVSGANVLTF.

J is TRBJ1-6 and V is TRBV5-1; TRBD1 agrees at 7 bases. Germline-derived CDR1 and CDR2 are SGHRS and YFSETQ. This CDR3 is 15 amino acids long. Trimming at V came to 0 bases and at J to 8 bases, leaving 5 bases not matched to a gene. CDR3 sequence: CASSLANRGDSPLHF. The CDR3 DNA reads TGCGCCAGCAGCTTGGCTAACAGGGGTGATTCACCCCTCCACTTT.

The CDR3 DNA sequence: TGTGCCACCAGTGACCCACGGGGGCGCGGCACCGGGGAGCTGTTTTTT. Its translation: CATSDPRGRGTGELFF. The chain couples TRBV24-1 to TRBJ2-2; tentatively, D is TRBD1 or TRBD2 (6 bases each). Germline CDR1 reads KGHDR; CDR2 reads SFDVKD. V lost 4 bases, J lost 4 bases, and 15 bases lay in between. This CDR3 comprises 16 residues.

The rearrangement links TRBV6-2 or TRBV6-3 to TRBJ2-1, with TRBD2 matching over 8 bases. V dropped 5 bases and J dropped 6; count of bases not matched to a gene: 12. CDR1 and CDR2 from the germline V gene are MNHEY and SVGEGT. The CDR3 is 16 residues long. The CDR3 DNA sequence: TGTGCCAGCAGTCTAATACTAGCGGACCTTGGCAATGAGCAGTTCTTC. Protein: CASSLILADLGNEQFF.

This clonotype was picked up many times. The gene calls are TRBV25-1 and TRBJ2-2; D may match TRBD1 or TRBD2 (6 bases each). V shed 2 bases and J shed 6 bases, with 7 bases lying between them. The CDR3 has 13 residues. Germline loops: CDR1 MGHDK, CDR2 SYGVNS. The CDR3 is CASSERGAGELFF. The CDR3, as DNA: TGTGCCAGCAGTGAAAGGGGGGCCGGGGAGCTGTTTTTT.

This clonotype has a handful of counts. The chain has TRBV9 and TRBJ2-3; TRBD2 aligns across 11 bases. From germline, CDR1 is SGDLS and CDR2 YYNGEE. The trim removed 4 bases at V and 3 bases at J, leaving 4 bases unmatched. The length of the CDR3 is 15 residues. The CDR3 nucleotides read TGTGCCAGCAGCACCCGACTAGCGGGGACAGATACGCAGTATTTT. Its protein product is CASSTRLAGTDTQYF.

The chain is built from TRBV11-2 and TRBJ2-7, with TRBD2 as a possible D gene (5 bases). Trimming took 5 bases from V and 4 from J, leaving 12 bases between them. The germline CDR1 and CDR2 sequences are SGHAT and FQNNGV. The CDR3 loop spans 13 amino acids. This CDR3 reads CASSRGPVYEQYF. Here the CDR3 DNA reads TGTGCCAGCAGCCGAGGGCCGGTTTACGAGCAGTACTTC.

The chain carries TRBV29-1 and TRBJ2-7, with TRBD1 as a possible D gene (5 bases). V was clipped by 7 bases and J by 0 bases, with 13 bases between them. Looked up from germline, CDR1 is SQVTM and CDR2 is ANQGSEA. CDR3 length equals 13 residues. CDR3 sequence: CSALRGLSYEQYF. The CDR3 DNA is TGCAGCGCCTTAAGGGGCCTCTCCTACGAGCAGTACTTC.

This sequence joins TRBV20-1 and TRBJ2-3, with a possible D match to TRBD1 (5 bases). This CDR3 has 16 residues. V was trimmed by 0 bases and J by 4 bases, leaving 17 bases between them. The germline V gene encodes CDR1 DFQATT and CDR2 SNEGSKA (reference sequence). CDR3 in amino acids: CSARDRRTIGADTQYF. CDR3 nucleotide sequence: TGCAGTGCTAGAGATCGACGGACAATCGGAGCAGATACGCAGTATTTT.

Only a few counts were recorded for this clonotype. The rearrangement joins TRBV7-9 to TRBJ2-1; D gene unclear. The V gene's germline CDR1 is SEHNR and CDR2 FQNEAQ (reference sequence). The CDR3 extends over 12 amino acids. V lost 6 bases to trimming and J lost 9 bases, with 12 bases between them. The CDR3 sequence: CASSLTVGEQFF. CDR3 in DNA: TGTGCCAGCAGTTTGACGGTCGGTGAGCAGTTCTTC.

The table lists this clonotype with a few counts. The chain has TRBV28 and TRBJ1-6; no clear D gene. Germline V gene data show CDR1 as MDHEN and CDR2 as SYDVKM. The CDR3 is 13 amino acids. Trimming cost V 1 base and J 6 bases, with 4 bases left between them. Written as DNA, the CDR3 is TGTGCCAGCAGTTTATTGATTAATTCACCCCTCCACTTT. Its translation: CASSLLINSPLHF. Complete variable domain (other parts from reference TRBV28 and TRBJ1-6): DVKVTQSSRYLVKRTGEKVFLECVQDMDHENMFWYRQDPGLGLRLIYFSYDVKMKEKGDIPEGYSVSREKKERFSLILESASTNQTSMYLCASSLLINSPLHFGNGTRLTVT.